What follows is one TCR beta chain and its context. This clone was detected once. Its antigen is still unknown. One base away there is no much larger clone; base qualities are not given. This sample is part of a study of cytomegalovirus exposure and HLA in healthy donors (dated by TCRdb to the late 2010s). Background for the entire study: In an earlier analysis of about 560 of the donors, 276 Gb of sequence data and 90 million to 120 million unique TCR beta sequences from about 179 million T cells were reported. The number of donors typed differed by locus, with about 629-640 for A, B, C, DRB1 and DQB1, roughly 520 for DQA1, nearly 610 for DPA1, and under 490 for DPB1. The study was designed to test whether signatures of past pathogen exposure could be identified by cataloging public T cell receptors. An early release covering about 600 HLA-typed donors comprised around 300 gigabases of sequencing data and around 85 million unique TCR sequences. Besides the first cohort of about 730 subjects, a separate validation cohort made up of 120 different subjects was used. High-throughput TCR immunosequencing, statistical association of individual TCRs with disease status, and machine learning were combined to predict cytomegalovirus infection status. A later analysis re-examined previously published TCR beta repertoires from roughly 720 donors and added high-resolution HLA genotyping to investigate patterns of TCR occurrence. In an earlier analysis of roughly 580 of the donors, high-throughput TCR beta sequencing was used to judge whether each TCR beta V gene segment behaved as functional or pseudogenic. A later genetic analysis took genome-wide SNP genotypes for 398 of the 666 donors and used that subset as a discovery cohort. The study used immunosequencing to profile the T cell repertoires of 670 or so subjects and linked those repertoires to cytomegalovirus serostatus. All discovery cohort repertoires had been generated on a single sequencing platform. Across about 370 genotyped donors of the cohort, an average of approximately 240,000 unique TCR beta nucleotide sequences per donor were sequenced, and roughly 18% of those sequences were non-productive. Of the approximately 370 genotyped donors, 65% to 90% were placed in the genetic ancestry cluster associated with self-reported Caucasian donors. In the later analysis, no new phenotypic data were used to find candidate immune exposures; instead, reliance was placed on TCR beta sequences and their occurrence across donors. Both class I and class II loci were covered by HLA typing, at four-digit resolution. Several DR-DQ haplotypes were handled as single units for association and clustering because linkage in the cohort was strong. Donor age, sex, ethnicity and CMV serostatus were compiled alongside the repertoire data.

Points the paper makes about the study in general: In a later analysis, most CMV-associated TCR beta chains were found to appear HLA-restricted, with HLA associations seemingly driven largely by CMV exposure. Assigning TCR associations to individual alleles was difficult when HLA alleles, especially DR and DQ, strongly co-occurred. In a later analysis, TCR association rates were found to vary across HLA loci, with the most associated TCRs seen for DRB1 alleles and the fewest for HLA-C alleles. The cohort was sequenced for TCR beta chains only, and without alpha or paired-chain data the features that could be detected were limited. The classifier was reported to diagnose cytomegalovirus status with high specificity and sensitivity in both the original cohort and the validation cohort. Specific HLA alleles were associated with over 15,000 TCR beta sequences at a false discovery rate of 0.05 in a later analysis. Compared with equally common non-associated chains, HLA-associated TCR beta chains in a later analysis were more clonally expanded and had lower generation probabilities. Most TCR sequences were observed very rarely across donors, whereas some public TCRs were present in many individuals. According to a later analysis, parvovirus B19, influenza, CMV and Epstein-Barr virus appeared linked to several top co-occurrence clusters. Correlated functional status among segregating V segments might reflect linkage disequilibrium, but an unknown experimental factor could not be ruled out. The only immune exposure information available for the cohort was CMV serostatus. Roughly uniform sequencing depth across donors was assumed in presence/absence analyses, although this assumption may not hold. Compared with the approximately 720-donor mean, donors in an Asian-associated ancestry cluster had fewer N-insertions in productive TCRs, according to a later genetic analysis. It was suggested by the authors that the approach could potentially be generalized to other disease states and immunological phenotypes. A further reported finding was that TCR beta sequences accurately predicted the HLA-A and HLA-B alleles for most subjects in the first cohort. An association between a missense DCLRE1C variant and V-gene and J-gene trimming of TCR beta chains was found in a later genetic analysis and replicated in an independent cohort. Because some donors lacked HLA typing at each locus, the association tests relied only on the typed subset. The study listed 150 to 200 TCR beta chains as associated with cytomegalovirus. In vitro tests confirmed that a few of the cytomegalovirus-associated TCR beta chains recognize cytomegalovirus antigens. A cluster of highly shared sequence variants was judged likely to represent a technical artifact of the sequencing pipeline. Approximately 18 rarely observed V segments, including chromosome 9 orphons, were excluded from the earlier analysis of a few hundred of the donors because counts were too low. Broadly in line with IMGT annotations, most TCR beta V segments showed up in productive rearrangements about 90% or about 30% of the time in an earlier analysis of 450 to 600 of the donors.

The library was made by the immunoSEQ multiplex PCR assay. For the multiplex PCR, a mixture combining 60 forward primers for TCR Vbeta segments and 13 reverse primers for TCR Jbeta segments was used. A multiplex PCR assay on genomic DNA amplified the CDR3 region of rearranged TCR beta genes. Amplified TCR beta libraries were sequenced as 87-base-pair reads on the Illumina HiSeq System. On the study's bioinformatics: A later analysis counted 65 million to 90 million unique TCR beta chains across the 670 or so repertoires, and 9.5 million to 11 million of these chains were shared by at least two donors. Raw reads were error-corrected and collapsed into unique sequences by a nearest-neighbor algorithm in which closely related sequences were merged to remove PCR and sequencing errors. Alignment of CDR3 sequences to IMGT reference sequences was used to assign V, D and J gene segments. For a sequence to be retained, a match of at least six nucleotides to both a V gene segment and a J gene segment was required. A rearrangement was called productive if the CDR3 had no stop codons and remained in frame with V and J, and every other rearrangement was called non-productive. Following IMGT convention, CDR3 was defined as the stretch from the second conserved V-encoded cysteine up to the conserved J-encoded phenylalanine. The earlier analysis of about 530 of the donors excluded any sequence lacking an unambiguous match to a single V gene segment. In an earlier analysis of some 590 of the donors, a V segment was called functional when productive rearrangements were above 56.7%, and segregating when the standard deviation between donors exceeded 5%. A statistical classification framework was built to diagnose cytomegalovirus status from the catalog of TCR beta chain sequences. In a later analysis, V and J genes were assigned by comparing TCR nucleotide sequences against IMGT/GENE-DB human TR gene sequences. The TCRdist pipeline was used in a later analysis to assign CDR3 sequences and most-parsimonious VDJ recombination scenarios. In a later analysis, each TCR beta chain was defined by its CDR3 amino acid sequence together with its V-gene family, and reads without a unique V-gene family were excluded. A later analysis removed several hundred highly shared, low-generation-probability nucleotide sequences to deal with suspected cross-contamination and a sequencing artifact. In a later analysis, a clonal expansion index for each public chain was calculated from normalized within-repertoire ranks of inferred template counts. In a later analysis, generation probabilities were computed with a VDJ recombination model fitted to out-of-frame rearrangements, and the resulting probabilities were checked against IGoR. A later analysis scored TCR-TCR, TCR-HLA and TCR-CMV co-occurrence with hypergeometric tests, applying a repertoire-size bias correction to TCR pairs. In a later analysis, false discovery rates were estimated by permuting HLA or CMV assignments 20 times. In a later analysis, co-occurring TCRs were grouped using DBSCAN, with TCRdist sequence similarity added in when clustering inside HLA-allele-positive subsets. Repertoires with fewer than 30,000 or more than 120,000 public chains, plus five repertoires with anomalous nucleotide sharing, were excluded from co-occurrence clustering. TCRdb retrieved this table from immuneACCESS and kept in-frame rearrangements only. Not all clones are present; in checked studies, unresolved V genes account for under half, and no reason is known for the remainder. The V and J calls and clone size were taken over from that table, and D and trimming were inferred from the DNA. This sample lists approximately 170,000 clones; roughly 80% were detected once. The ten largest clones capture less than 2.5% of the sample.

In total, approximately 610 healthy bone marrow donors made up the cohort. Cohort members were all nominally healthy when sampled, although unrecorded immune exposures were likely present. The donor was CMV seronegative and belonged to the group of 350 or so seronegative cohort members. A peripheral blood sample was provided by each donor, and peripheral blood mononuclear cells were used for TCR beta sequencing. Genomic DNA extraction from the blood cell samples was performed with the Qiagen DNeasy Blood Extraction Kit. This receptor was identified in a male donor in good health and CMV-seronegative. The sequencing sample was made of PBMCs.

The DNA is as follows: TGTGCCAGCAGCCCACGGACAGGTAGAGGCACCGGGGAGCTGTTTTTT. The encoded protein is CASSPRTGRGTGELFF. The chain was built from TRBV5-4 and TRBJ2-2, with 7 middle bases fitting TRBD1. Sequences SGHNT (CDR1) and YYREEE (CDR2) are obtained from the germline V gene (reference sequence). Reading from cysteine to phenylalanine, the CDR3 counts 16 amino acids. Only CDR3 DNA is held: 48 bases, read in frame from base 1. V lost 4 bases and J lost 4 bases, and the count of bases not matched to a germline gene is 10.